This T cell receptor (beta chain) is drawn from a study of blood T cell repertoires in COVID-19. About the study: There were acute and convalescent COVID-19 samples, and they came from the United States, Italy and Spain. The analysed material was cDNA or gDNA that came from T cells, B-cell-depleted T cells, or PBMCs.

Participants were aged about 18 to 100 years from about 25 US areas. CDR1 is LGHDT, CDR2 YNNKEL, per germline (reference sequence). This CDR3 region has 17 residues. Trimming took off 0 bases at V and 6 bases at J, with 20 bases between the two ends. The protocol was immunoSEQ multiplex PCR, while the TCRdb copy is restricted to in-frame clones and leaves out a portion. The sample contains over 200,000 clones, 80% to 90% of which appear only once. This TCR derives from a woman in her fifties or sixties in a cohort exposed to, infected with or recovered from COVID-19 (not recorded which). The sample comprised PBMCs or T cells enriched from blood (not recorded which). The rearrangement uses TRBV3-1 (or the pseudogene TRBV3-2) and TRBJ2-5; D is unresolved. CDR3 residues: CASSQDIASPRLKTQYF. CDR3 coding DNA: TGTGCCAGCAGCCAAGATATTGCGAGCCCGAGGCTGAAGACCCAGTACTTC.